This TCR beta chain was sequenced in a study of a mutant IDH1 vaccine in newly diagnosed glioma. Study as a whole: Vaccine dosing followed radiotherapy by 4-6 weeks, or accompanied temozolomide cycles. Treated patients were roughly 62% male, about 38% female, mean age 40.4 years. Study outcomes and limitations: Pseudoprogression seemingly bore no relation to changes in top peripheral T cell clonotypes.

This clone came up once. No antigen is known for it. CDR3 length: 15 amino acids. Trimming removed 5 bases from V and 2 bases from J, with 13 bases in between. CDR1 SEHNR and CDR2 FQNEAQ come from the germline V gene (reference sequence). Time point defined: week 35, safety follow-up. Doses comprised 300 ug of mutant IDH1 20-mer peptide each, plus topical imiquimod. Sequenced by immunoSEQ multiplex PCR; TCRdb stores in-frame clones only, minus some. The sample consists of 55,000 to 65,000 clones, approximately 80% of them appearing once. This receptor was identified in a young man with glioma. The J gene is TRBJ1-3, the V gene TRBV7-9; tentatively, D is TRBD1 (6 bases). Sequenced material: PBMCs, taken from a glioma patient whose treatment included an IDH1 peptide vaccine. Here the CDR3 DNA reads TGTGCCAGCAGCCCAGGGGCGGTCCCTGGAAACACCATATATTTT. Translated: CASSPGAVPGNTIYF.